This TCR beta chain was sequenced during a study of OX40 agonist ivuxolimab in advanced cancers. Looking at the study overall: Patients were given ivuxolimab, an antibody that agonizes OX40 (CD134). One hepatocellular carcinoma and a couple of cutaneous melanoma patients partially responded. Regarding the study as a whole: Expanded clones belonging to CD8+ T cells outnumbered, on average, those of CD4+. Clonal expansion by week 6 occurred in CD4+ and CD8+ blood T cells (at 0.1 to 3.0 mg/kg).

Clones were read by immunoSEQ multiplex PCR, and TCRdb kept only the in-frame ones, dropping some. The sample has 20,000 to 30,000 clones, roughly 93% seen once; the top ten hold about 47%. To note about this clone: Its target is unknown.

V dropped 6 bases and J dropped 6; count of bases not matched to a gene: 12. The germline CDR1 and CDR2 sequences are WNHNN and SYGVQD (reference sequence). The CDR3 consists of 15 residues. The sample consisted of CD4+ or CD8+ T cells sorted from blood, taken in a trial of the OX40 agonist ivuxolimab. The chain carries TRBV10-1 and TRBJ2-3, with 7 bases matching TRBD2. This TCR derives from an adult with an advanced solid tumor such as melanoma, head and neck, liver or kidney cancer. CDR3 DNA sequence: TGCGCCAGCAGCCTCGGGGGGAATAGCTGCGATACGCAGTATTTT. This translates into CASSLGGNSCDTQYF.